These 14 T cell receptor beta chains came from one sample sequenced in a study of CD8 T cells in ankylosing spondylitis. Overall study findings and caveats: Fewer than 10 highly homologous variants formed a TCR beta motif that appeared characteristic of ankylosing spondylitis blood.

No antigen is known for these receptors. TCRdb processed the 5' RACE reads anew with MiXCR; each CDR3 protein has one entry. The sample lists about 440,000 distinct CDR3 sequences; about a sixth were seen once. Sequencing was carried out using blood, either unsorted or a sorted T cell fraction (not recorded which). The origin of the receptors is a male donor with ankylosing spondylitis.

There are a few counts of this clonotype. The chain carries TRBV20-1 and TRBJ1-2; D call uncertain. Germline values: CDR1 DFQATT, CDR2 SNEGSKA (reference sequence). Trimming pared 6 bases from V and 8 bases from J, leaving 10 bases between. This CDR3 has 10 residues. Here the CDR3 DNA reads TGCAGTGCATGGATTCGGGGCTACACCTTC. Encoded protein: CSAWIRGYTF.

This clonotype came up a few times. The gene calls are TRBV20-1 and TRBJ1-5; 9 bases are a match to TRBD1. Germline V gene lookup returns CDR1 DFQATT and CDR2 SNEGSKA (reference sequence). The CDR3 runs to 14 residues. The J segment lost 9 bases and the V segment lost 2 bases, leaving 8 bases of the junction unmatched. This CDR3 reads CSARTGTGTGPQHF. Written as DNA, the CDR3 is TGCAGTGCTAGAACCGGGACAGGGACTGGGCCCCAGCATTTT.

This clonotype was detected a few times. The chain links TRBV9 to TRBJ2-3, with D perhaps matching TRBD2 (7 bases). Germline V gives CDR1 SGDLS, CDR2 YYNGEE. V lost 4 bases and J 3 bases, leaving 15 bases between the germline ends. CDR3 length: 15 amino acids. DNA for the CDR3: TGTGCCAGCAGCATCCGGGGGGCTAGTACAGATACGCAGTATTTT. Its protein is CASSIRGASTDTQYF.

This clonotype has a handful of counts. This chain joins TRBV12-3 or TRBV12-4 and TRBJ2-3, with D tentatively TRBD1 (5 bases). V was pared by 10 bases and J by 2 bases, with 13 bases between. This CDR3 is built from 13 residues. Here the CDR3 reads CAIKRQHTDTQYF. The CDR3 DNA follows: TGTGCCATCAAAAGACAGCACACAGATACGCAGTATTTT.

The CDR3 reads CASREGGMAGELFF. DNA for the CDR3: TGTGCCAGCAGGGAGGGGGGAATGGCCGGGGAGCTGTTTTTT. V and J are TRBV2 and TRBJ2-2; D tentatively reads TRBD1 or TRBD2 (6 bases each). This CDR3 spans 14 amino acids. Looked up from germline, CDR1 is SNHLY and CDR2 is FYNNEI. V lost 6 bases and J 6 bases, leaving 14 bases between the germline ends.

This clonotype was picked up a small number of times. The chain joins TRBV5-1 to TRBJ2-4; 7 nucleotides line up with TRBD2. Germline CDR1 reads SGHRS; CDR2 reads YFSETQ. This CDR3 has 16 residues. V trimming: 4 bases; J trimming: 7 bases; junction bases outside the gene matches: 14. The CDR3: CASSTGLTIAGNIQYF. In nucleotides, the CDR3 is TGCGCCAGCAGCACGGGACTAACCATTGCGGGTAACATTCAGTACTTC.

This clonotype was counted a few times. The chain has TRBV24-1 and TRBJ1-2; D gene uncertain. CDR3 length: 12 residues. Germline V gene data show CDR1 as KGHDR and CDR2 as SFDVKD. V was clipped by 4 bases and J by 3 bases, with 5 bases between them. DNA for the CDR3: TGTGCCACCAGTGACCCCTACTATGGCTACACCTTC. It translates to CATSDPYYGYTF.

The chain uses TRBV6-5 and TRBJ2-5, with 8 bases identical to TRBD2. Looked up from germline, CDR1 is MNHEY and CDR2 is SVGAGI. After removal of 6 bases from V and 3 bases from J, the junction contained 9 bases not matched to a gene. CDR3 length equals 15 residues. CDR3 sequence (DNA): TGTGCCAGCAGGTATTGTTTACTAGCGGAAGAGACCCAGTACTTC. Protein sequence: CASRYCLLAEETQYF.

The gene calls are TRBV20-1 and TRBJ1-3, with D perhaps matching TRBD1 (5 bases). The CDR3 is made up of 17 amino acids. The germline gives CDR1 DFQATT, CDR2 SNEGSKA (reference sequence). V dropped 4 bases and J dropped 0 bases, with 19 bases sitting between them. The CDR3 region is CSANVMEGRISGNTIYF. The CDR3 nucleotides read TGCAGTGCTAACGTTATGGAGGGGCGGATCTCTGGAAACACCATATATTTT.

The chain is built from TRBV7-2 and TRBJ1-2, with D possibly TRBD1 on 5 matching bases. The V end lost 5 bases, the J end lost 4 bases, and 23 bases lay between the germline ends. This CDR3 is 17 amino acids long. Per germline, CDR1 SGHTA and CDR2 FQGNSA. The CDR3 bases are TGTGCCAGCAGCGCCCAACCGGACATAGGCCTTCTCTATGGCTACACCTTC. Translating it yields CASSAQPDIGLLYGYTF.

This clonotype has a handful of counts. The rearrangement uses TRBV5-1 and TRBJ2-7, with 9 positions matching TRBD1. J was trimmed by 6 bases and V by 4 bases; bases with no gene match: 11. This CDR3 is 15 amino acids long. The germline V gene encodes CDR1 SGHRS and CDR2 YFSETQ. The CDR3 region has the DNA TGCGCCAGCAGCCCTCCCCGGACAGGGGCCGGCGAGCAGTACTTC. The encoded protein is CASSPPRTGAGEQYF.

V gene TRBV6-2 or TRBV6-3 combines with J gene TRBJ2-5, with D unclear. CDR1 and CDR2 from the germline V gene are MNHEY and SVGEGT. The V and J ends lost 5 bases and 9 bases respectively, with 16 bases between them. The CDR3 has 13 amino acids. The CDR3 coding sequence is TGTGCCAGCAGTCCCACCGACGGCGCTTCCCAGTACTTC. Translated, it gives CASSPTDGASQYF.

The rearrangement links TRBV15 to TRBJ1-2; 7 nucleotides align to TRBD1. Looked up from germline, CDR1 is LNHNV and CDR2 is YYDKDF (reference sequence). The CDR3 totals 13 residues. The junction had 2 bases not matched to a gene; V was cut back by 3 bases and J by 4 bases. The CDR3 spells CATSRTGSYGYTF. The CDR3 coding sequence is TGTGCCACCAGCAGGACAGGGAGCTATGGCTACACCTTC.

The chain joins TRBV5-6 to TRBJ2-3, with 10 nucleotides matching TRBD2. CDR1 and CDR2 from the germline V gene are SGHDT and YYEEEE. The CDR3 runs 18 residues. V was pared by 1 base and J by 0 bases, with 8 bases of the junction left unmatched. The CDR3 DNA reads TGTGCCAGCAGCTTGAGAGGTAGCGGGGGGCAGAGCACAGATACGCAGTATTTT. It codes for CASSLRGSGGQSTDTQYF. The full variable domain, with the rest looked up from reference TRBV5-6 and TRBJ2-3, is DAGVTQSPTHLIKTRGQQVTLRCSPKSGHDTVSWYQQALGQGPQFIFQYYEEEERQRGNFPDRFSGHQFPNYSSELNVNALLLGDSALYLCASSLRGSGGQSTDTQYFGPGTRLTVL.